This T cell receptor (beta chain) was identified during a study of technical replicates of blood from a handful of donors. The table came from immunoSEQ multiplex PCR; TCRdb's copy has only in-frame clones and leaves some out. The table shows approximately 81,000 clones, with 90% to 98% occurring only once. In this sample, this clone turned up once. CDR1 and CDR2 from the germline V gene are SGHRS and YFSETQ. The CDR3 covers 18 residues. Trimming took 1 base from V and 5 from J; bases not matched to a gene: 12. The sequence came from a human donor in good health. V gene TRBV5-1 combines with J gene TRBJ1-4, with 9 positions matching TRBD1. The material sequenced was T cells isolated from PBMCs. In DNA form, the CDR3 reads TGCGCCAGCAGCTTGACAAGCGGGACAGGGACGGAAAATGAAAAACTGTTTTTT. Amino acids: CASSLTSGTGTENEKLFF.